This TCR beta chain emerged from a study of identifying expanded T cells in peripheral blood. Study-wide points: Across healthy donors, higher total template counts meant significantly greater roughly 2-week count variance. Technical replicates showed roughly 1.2 changed clones; roughly two weeks approximately 16; four weeks 19.

Sequencing used immunoSEQ multiplex PCR; TCRdb keeps in-frame clones, though not all of them. This sample has around 120,000 clones, with roughly 82% found just once. Comment on this clone: Its antigen is not known.

No infections or other immune events were documented during collection. Looked up from germline, CDR1 is MNHNY and CDR2 is SVGAGI (reference sequence). The CDR3 runs to 13 residues. Trimming removed 7 bases at V and 4 bases at J, with 10 bases between. The gene calls are TRBV6-6 and TRBJ1-4; D gene unclear. The origin of this receptor is a person aged 18 to 70 in good health. The sequenced sample consisted of blood. CDR3 sequence: CASTRKYNEKLFF. CDR3 DNA sequence: TGTGCCAGCACCCGCAAGTATAATGAAAAACTGTTTTTT.